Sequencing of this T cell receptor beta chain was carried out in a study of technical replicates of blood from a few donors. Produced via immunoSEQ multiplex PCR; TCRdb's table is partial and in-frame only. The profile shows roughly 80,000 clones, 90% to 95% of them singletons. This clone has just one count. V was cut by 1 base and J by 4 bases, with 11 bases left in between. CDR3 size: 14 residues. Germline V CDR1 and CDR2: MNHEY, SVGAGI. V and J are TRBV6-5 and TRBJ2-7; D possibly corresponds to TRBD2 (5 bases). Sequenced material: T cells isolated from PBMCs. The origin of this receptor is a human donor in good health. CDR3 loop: CASSYYGEGYEQYF. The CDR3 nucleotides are TGTGCCAGCAGTTACTACGGGGAAGGGTACGAGCAGTACTTC.